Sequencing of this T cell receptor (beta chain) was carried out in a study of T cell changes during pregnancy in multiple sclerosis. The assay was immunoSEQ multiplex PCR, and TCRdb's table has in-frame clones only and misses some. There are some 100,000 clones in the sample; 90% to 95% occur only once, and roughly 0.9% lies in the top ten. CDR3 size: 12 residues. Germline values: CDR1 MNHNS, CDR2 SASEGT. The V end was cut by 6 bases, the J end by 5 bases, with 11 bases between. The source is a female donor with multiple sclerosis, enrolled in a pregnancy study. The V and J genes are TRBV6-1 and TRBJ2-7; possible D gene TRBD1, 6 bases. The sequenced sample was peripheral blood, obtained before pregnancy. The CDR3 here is CASRQGLNEQYF. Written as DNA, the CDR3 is TGTGCCAGCAGACAGGGATTGAACGAGCAGTACTTC.